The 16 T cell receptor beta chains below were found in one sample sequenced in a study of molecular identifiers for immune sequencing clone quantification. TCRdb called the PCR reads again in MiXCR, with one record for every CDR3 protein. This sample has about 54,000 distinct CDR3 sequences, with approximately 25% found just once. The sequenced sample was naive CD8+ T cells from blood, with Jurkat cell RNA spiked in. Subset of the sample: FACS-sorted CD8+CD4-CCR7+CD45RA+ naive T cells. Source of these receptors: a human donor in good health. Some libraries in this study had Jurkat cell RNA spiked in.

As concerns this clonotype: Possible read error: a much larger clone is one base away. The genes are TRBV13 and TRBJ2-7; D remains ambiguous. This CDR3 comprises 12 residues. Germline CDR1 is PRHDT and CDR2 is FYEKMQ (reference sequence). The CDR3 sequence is CANSLGVSDQYF. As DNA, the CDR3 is TGTGCCAACAGCTTAGGAGTGTCAGATCAGTACTTC.

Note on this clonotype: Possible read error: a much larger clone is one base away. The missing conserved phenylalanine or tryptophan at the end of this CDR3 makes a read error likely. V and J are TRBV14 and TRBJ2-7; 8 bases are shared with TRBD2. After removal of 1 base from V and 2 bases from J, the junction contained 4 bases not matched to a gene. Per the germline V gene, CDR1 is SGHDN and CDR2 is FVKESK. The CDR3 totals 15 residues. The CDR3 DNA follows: TGTGCCAGCAGCCAAGTAGCGGGATCGACCTACGAGCAGTACCTC. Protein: CASSQVAGSTYEQYL.

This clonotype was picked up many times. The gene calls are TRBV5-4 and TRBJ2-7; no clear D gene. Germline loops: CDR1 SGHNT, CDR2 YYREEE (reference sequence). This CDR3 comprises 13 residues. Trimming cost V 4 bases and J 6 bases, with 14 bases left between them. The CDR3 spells CASSPPGGPEQYF. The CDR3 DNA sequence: TGTGCCAGCAGCCCCCCGGGTGGGCCCGAGCAGTACTTC. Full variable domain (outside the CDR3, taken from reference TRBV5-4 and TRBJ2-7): ETGVTQSPTHLIKTRGQQVTLRCSSQSGHNTVSWYQQALGQGPQFIFQYYREEENGRGNFPPRFSGLQFPNYSSELNVNALELDDSALYLCASSPPGGPEQYFGPGTRLTVT.

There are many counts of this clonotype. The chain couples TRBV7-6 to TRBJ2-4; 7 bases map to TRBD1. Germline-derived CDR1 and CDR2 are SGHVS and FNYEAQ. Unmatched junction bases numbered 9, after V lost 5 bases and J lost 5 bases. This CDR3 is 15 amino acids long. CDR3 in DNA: TGTGCCAGCAGCCCAGGGGGTTCTTGGGAAAACATTCAGTACTTC. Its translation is CASSPGGSWENIQYF.

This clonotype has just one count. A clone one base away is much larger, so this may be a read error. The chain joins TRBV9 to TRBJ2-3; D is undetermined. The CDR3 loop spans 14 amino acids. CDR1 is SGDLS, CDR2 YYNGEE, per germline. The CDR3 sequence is CASSVVSATDAQYF. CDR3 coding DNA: TGTGCCAGCAGCGTAGTGTCGGCCACAGATGCGCAGTATTTT.

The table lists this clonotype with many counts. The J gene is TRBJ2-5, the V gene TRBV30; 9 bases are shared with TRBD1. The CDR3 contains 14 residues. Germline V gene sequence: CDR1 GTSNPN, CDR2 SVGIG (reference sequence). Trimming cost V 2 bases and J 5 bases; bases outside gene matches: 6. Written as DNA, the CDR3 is TGTGCCTGGAGTTATGGACAGGGGTACGAGACCCAGTACTTC. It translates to CAWSYGQGYETQYF.

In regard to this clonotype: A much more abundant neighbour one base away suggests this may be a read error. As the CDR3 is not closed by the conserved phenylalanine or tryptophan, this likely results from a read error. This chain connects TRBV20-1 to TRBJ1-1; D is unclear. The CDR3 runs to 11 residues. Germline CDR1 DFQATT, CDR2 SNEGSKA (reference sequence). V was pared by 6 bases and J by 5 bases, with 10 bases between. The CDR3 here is CSAVVGTEAFL. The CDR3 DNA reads TGCAGTGCCGTGGTCGGGACTGAAGCTTTCCTT.

This CDR3 is CASSSLQPSGSEGTDTQYF. CDR3 DNA sequence: TGTGCCAGCAGCTCCCTCCAACCTAGCGGGAGTGAAGGCACAGATACGCAGTATTTT. The V call is TRBV7-9, the J call TRBJ2-3, with 10 positions matching TRBD2. V was pared by 4 bases and J by 1 base, with 14 bases of the junction left unmatched. CDR1 is SEHNR, CDR2 FQNEAQ, per germline (reference sequence). The CDR3 length is 19 residues.

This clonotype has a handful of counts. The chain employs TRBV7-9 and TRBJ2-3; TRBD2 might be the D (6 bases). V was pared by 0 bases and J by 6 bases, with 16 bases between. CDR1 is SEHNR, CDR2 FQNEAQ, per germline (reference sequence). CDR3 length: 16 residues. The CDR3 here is CASSLATSPRWDTQYF. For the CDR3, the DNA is TGTGCCAGCAGCTTAGCCACTAGCCCCCGTTGGGATACGCAGTATTTT.

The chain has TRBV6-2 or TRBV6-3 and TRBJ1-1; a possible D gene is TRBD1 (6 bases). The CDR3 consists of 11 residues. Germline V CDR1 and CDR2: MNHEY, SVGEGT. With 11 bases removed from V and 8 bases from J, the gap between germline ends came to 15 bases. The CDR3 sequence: CAGNYGQEAFF. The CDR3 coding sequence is TGTGCCGGCAATTACGGACAGGAAGCTTTCTTT.

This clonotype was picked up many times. CDR3 sequence: CASSQHSGGSYEQYF. The DNA for the CDR3 is TGCGCCAGCAGCCAGCACTCAGGGGGTTCCTACGAGCAGTACTTC. The V call is TRBV4-3, the J call TRBJ2-7, with 7 bases aligning to TRBD1. Germline assignment: CDR1 LGHNA and CDR2 YSLEER. V shed 3 bases, J shed 1 base, and the junction held 6 bases outside the gene matches. CDR3 length: 15 amino acids.

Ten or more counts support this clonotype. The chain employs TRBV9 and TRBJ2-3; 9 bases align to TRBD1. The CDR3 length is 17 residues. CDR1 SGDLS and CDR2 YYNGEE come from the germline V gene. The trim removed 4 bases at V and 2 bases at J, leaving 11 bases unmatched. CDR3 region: CASSPSTTGGPTDTQYF. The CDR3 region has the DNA TGTGCCAGCAGCCCCTCGACGACAGGGGGGCCCACAGATACGCAGTATTTT.

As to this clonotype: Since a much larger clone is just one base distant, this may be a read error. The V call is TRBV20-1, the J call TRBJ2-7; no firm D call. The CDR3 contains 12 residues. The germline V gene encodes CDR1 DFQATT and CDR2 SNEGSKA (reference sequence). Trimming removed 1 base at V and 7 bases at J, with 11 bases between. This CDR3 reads CSARVPRGEQYF. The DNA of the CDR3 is TGCAGTGCTAGAGTCCCTCGTGGTGAGCAGTACTTC.

The chain's CDR3 is CSVEGTTGTYEQYF. The DNA of the CDR3 is TGCAGCGTTGAGGGGACGACAGGGACCTACGAGCAGTACTTC. The rearrangement joins TRBV29-1 to TRBJ2-7, with 7 bases identical to TRBD1. V shed 3 bases, J shed 2 bases, and the junction held 7 bases outside the gene matches. Germline loops: CDR1 SQVTM, CDR2 ANQGSEA. This CDR3 region has 14 residues.

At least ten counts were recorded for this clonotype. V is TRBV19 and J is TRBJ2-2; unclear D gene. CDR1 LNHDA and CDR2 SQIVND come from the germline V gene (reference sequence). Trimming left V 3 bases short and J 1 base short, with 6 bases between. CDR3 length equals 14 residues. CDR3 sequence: CASSIGRNTGELFF. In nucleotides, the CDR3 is TGTGCCAGTAGTATCGGACGGAACACCGGGGAGCTGTTTTTT. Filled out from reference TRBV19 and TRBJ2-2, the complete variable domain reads DGGITQSPKYLFRKEGQNVTLSCEQNLNHDAMYWYRQDPGQGLRLIYYSQIVNDFQKGDIAEGYSVSREKKESFPLTVTSAQKNPTAFYLCASSIGRNTGELFFGEGSRLTVL.

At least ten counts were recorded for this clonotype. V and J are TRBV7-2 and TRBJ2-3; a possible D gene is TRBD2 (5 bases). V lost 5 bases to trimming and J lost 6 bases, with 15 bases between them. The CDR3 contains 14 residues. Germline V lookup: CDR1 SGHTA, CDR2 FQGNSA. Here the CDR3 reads CASSVLAFSDTQYF. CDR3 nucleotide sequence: TGTGCCAGCAGCGTTCTAGCTTTCTCGGATACGCAGTATTTT.